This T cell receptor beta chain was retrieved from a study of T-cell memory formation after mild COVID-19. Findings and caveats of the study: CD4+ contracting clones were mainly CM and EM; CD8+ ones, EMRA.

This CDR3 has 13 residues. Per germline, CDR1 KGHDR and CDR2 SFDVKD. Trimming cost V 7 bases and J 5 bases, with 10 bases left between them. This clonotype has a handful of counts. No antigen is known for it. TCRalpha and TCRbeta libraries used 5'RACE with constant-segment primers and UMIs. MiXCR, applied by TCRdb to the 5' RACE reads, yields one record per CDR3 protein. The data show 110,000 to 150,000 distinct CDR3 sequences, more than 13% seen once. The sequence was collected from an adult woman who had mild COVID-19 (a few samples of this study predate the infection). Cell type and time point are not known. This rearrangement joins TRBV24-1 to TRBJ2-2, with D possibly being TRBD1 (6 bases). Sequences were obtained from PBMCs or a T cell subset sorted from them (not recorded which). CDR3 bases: TGTGCCACCAGGGAAGGGGGTACCGGGGAGCTGTTTTTT. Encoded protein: CATREGGTGELFF.